This TCR beta chain was identified during a study of blood T cell repertoires in COVID-19. This CDR3 spans 13 amino acids. The junction had 5 bases not matched to a gene; V was cut back by 4 bases and J by 5 bases. In germline, CDR1 is SQVTM, CDR2 ANQGSEA. This clone was observed a handful of times. TCRdb's copy holds only in-frame clones and misses some; the assay was immunoSEQ multiplex PCR. The table shows 150,000 to 200,000 clones, with about 80% occurring only once. Seattle-derived patients entered the study during active infection and were followed longitudinally. Sequenced sample: peripheral blood. This TCR was recovered from an older woman with COVID-19, enrolled during active disease. The rearrangement uses TRBV29-1 and TRBJ1-2; the match to TRBD1 covers 9 bases. CDR3 amino acids: CSVGQGEGYGYTF. CDR3 nucleotide sequence: TGCAGCGTTGGACAGGGGGAAGGTTATGGCTACACCTTC. Looking up the rest from reference TRBV29-1 and TRBJ1-2 gives the full variable domain: SAVISQKPSRDICQRGTSLTIQCQVDSQVTMMFWYRQQPGQSLTLIATANQGSEATYESGFVIDKFPISRPNLTFSTLTVSNMSPEDSSIYLCSVGQGEGYGYTFGSGTRLTVV.